One and the same sample provided the 28 T cell receptor beta chains below, sequenced in a study of response to subunit inactivated influenza vaccine (dated by TCRdb to about 2018). Receptors were amplified or captured by RT-PCR. The instrument was an Illumina HiSeq 2500. TCRdb reworked the public reads: Q25 trimming with fastp, MiXCR clone assembly, productive beta chains retained. Rows with a matching CDR3 protein are joined into one entry that keeps the most common DNA and genes. In this sample the table shows hundreds of thousands of distinct CDR3 sequences, about 11% of which occur a single time. Jointly, the top ten make up 11% of the sample. These data were likewise used in another study, on T cells expressing NK-cell markers. The second study also describes: 5'RACE template switching, by which a universal primer site and unique molecular identifiers were added, was used to make TCR beta cDNA libraries.

The sequencing used PBMCs from blood, collected on the day of vaccination. Receptor source: a man in his fifties or sixties who received an inactivated influenza vaccine. Donor details come from another sample of the same person, matched by shared clones.

CDR3 bases: TGTGCCAGCACTCTGACTAGCGGGGGTTACAATGAGCAGTTCTTC. It specifies CASTLTSGGYNEQFF. This chain links TRBV7-2 with TRBJ2-1; 12 bases are a match to TRBD2. J gave up 4 bases and V 7 bases, and 5 bases lay outside the gene matches. CDR1 and CDR2 (germline): SGHTA, FQGNSA. There are 15 residues in the CDR3.

The V gene is TRBV6-1, the J gene TRBJ1-1; 7 bases are a match to TRBD1. V dropped 5 bases and J dropped 3; count of bases not matched to a gene: 9. The CDR3 runs to 15 residues. Per the germline V gene, CDR1 is MNHNS and CDR2 is SASEGT. CDR3 amino acids: CASSINQGVDTEAFF. In DNA form, the CDR3 reads TGTGCCAGCAGTATCAATCAGGGGGTCGACACTGAAGCTTTCTTT.

V gene TRBV7-8 combines with J gene TRBJ1-3; D call uncertain. This CDR3 contains 14 residues. CDR1 is SGHVS and CDR2 is FQNEAQ in the germline V gene. V shed 2 bases and J shed 0 bases, with 5 bases lying between them. The CDR3: CASSLRDSGNTIYF. The DNA for the CDR3 is TGTGCCAGCAGCTTACGAGACTCTGGAAACACCATATATTTT.

This clonotype came up a few times. The rearrangement links TRBV29-1 to TRBJ1-1; the D is unclear. The CDR3 length is 13 residues. Per germline, CDR1 SQVTM and CDR2 ANQGSEA. V gave up 6 bases and J gave up 6 bases, with 17 bases separating them. DNA for the CDR3: TGCAGCGTGGGAGGACTTTATGTCCCTGAAGCTTTCTTT. Its translation is CSVGGLYVPEAFF.

V and J are TRBV20-1 and TRBJ2-1; D not certain. The germline CDR1 and CDR2 sequences are DFQATT and SNEGSKA (reference sequence). Trimming took off 2 bases at V and 8 bases at J, with 22 bases between the two ends. This CDR3 has 16 amino acids. CDR3 loop: CSARPMLGPYNDEQFF. In DNA, the CDR3 is TGCAGTGCTAGACCCATGTTAGGTCCTTACAACGATGAGCAGTTCTTC.

The rearrangement uses TRBV10-3 and TRBJ2-3; D is possibly TRBD1 (5 bases). CDR1 and CDR2 from the germline V gene are ENHRY and SYGVKD. The CDR3 contains 14 residues. V was shortened by 7 bases and J by 0 bases, with 11 bases between the two germline ends. Here the CDR3 reads CAIMTELSTDTQYF. Here the CDR3 DNA reads TGTGCCATCATGACAGAGCTTAGCACAGATACGCAGTATTTT.

This clonotype appeared many times. The chain carries TRBV6-2 or TRBV6-3 and TRBJ1-3; D gene uncertain. Trimming stripped 6 bases from V and 0 bases from J, with 12 bases between. CDR3 length: 15 amino acids. Looked up from germline, CDR1 is MNHEY and CDR2 is SVGEGT. DNA of the CDR3: TGTGCCAGCAGCTTCCGCGGCAGCTCTGGAAACACCATATATTTT. It yields the protein CASSFRGSSGNTIYF.

V and J are TRBV3-1 and TRBJ2-7, with 7 bases identical to TRBD1. The CDR3 covers 14 residues. The V and J ends lost 5 bases and 0 bases, in that order; junction bases with no gene match: 4. Germline V gives CDR1 LGHDT, CDR2 YNNKEL (reference sequence). CDR3 region: CASSLGQASYEQYF. The CDR3 nucleotides are TGTGCCAGCAGCTTAGGACAGGCCTCCTACGAGCAGTACTTC.

The chain is built from TRBV30 and TRBJ2-6, with TRBD1 matching 10 bases. The CDR3 spans 15 residues. Per the germline V gene, CDR1 is GTSNPN and CDR2 is SVGIG (reference sequence). The junction had 4 bases not matched to a gene; V was cut back by 5 bases and J by 3 bases. The DNA for the CDR3 is TGTGCCTGGGGACAGGGGGTGAGTGGGGCCAACGTCCTGACTTTC. It encodes CAWGQGVSGANVLTF.

The gene calls are TRBV30 and TRBJ2-1; 13 bases are shared with TRBD2. V lost 3 bases and J lost 7; bases outside the gene matches: 6. CDR1 and CDR2 (germline): GTSNPN, SVGIG (reference sequence). This CDR3 region has 15 residues. Here the CDR3 reads CAWRKLAGGMNEQFF. DNA of the CDR3: TGTGCCTGGAGGAAACTAGCGGGAGGGATGAATGAGCAGTTCTTC.

The V call is TRBV4-3, the J call TRBJ2-1; 8 positions match TRBD1. Germline V gene data show CDR1 as LGHNA and CDR2 as YSLEER. The V and J ends lost 1 base and 3 bases, in that order; junction bases with no gene match: 8. The CDR3 runs to 17 residues. The CDR3 spells CASSQVARTGYYNEQFF. CDR3 nucleotide sequence: TGCGCCAGCAGCCAAGTCGCCAGGACAGGGTACTACAATGAGCAGTTCTTC.

This clonotype was detected many times. The genes are TRBV5-1 and TRBJ2-2, with a possible D match to TRBD1 (6 bases). V was pared by 1 base and J by 0 bases, with 10 bases between. This CDR3 comprises 16 residues. Germline V gene lookup returns CDR1 SGHRS and CDR2 YFSETQ. CDR3: CASSLRGTTNTGELFF. CDR3 bases: TGCGCCAGCAGCTTGAGGGGGACAACGAACACCGGGGAGCTGTTTTTT.

This clonotype was seen many times. V gene TRBV7-8 combines with J gene TRBJ2-6; D call uncertain. CDR3 length: 16 amino acids. Germline values: CDR1 SGHVS, CDR2 FQNEAQ. V was trimmed by 1 base and J by 0 bases, leaving 7 bases between them. The CDR3 bases are TGTGCCAGCAGCTTAGTCAGTATCTCTGGGGCCAACGTCCTGACTTTC. It translates to CASSLVSISGANVLTF. Full variable domain (outside the CDR3, taken from reference TRBV7-8 and TRBJ2-6): GAGVSQSPRYKVAKRGQDVALRCDPISGHVSLFWYQQALGQGPEFLTYFQNEAQLDKSGLPSDRFFAERPEGSVSTLKIQRTQQEDSAVYLCASSLVSISGANVLTFGAGSRLTVL.

V is TRBV28 and J is TRBJ2-1; the match to TRBD2 covers 12 bases. Trimming at V came to 5 bases and at J to 2 bases, leaving 19 bases not matched to a gene. The germline V gene encodes CDR1 MDHEN and CDR2 SYDVKM. The CDR3 is 21 residues long. DNA for the CDR3: TGTGCCAGCAGTACAACCCTACCGGGACTAGCGGGCTATGGGGCCTACAATGAGCAGTTCTTC. Translated, it gives CASSTTLPGLAGYGAYNEQFF.

This rearrangement joins TRBV18 to TRBJ2-5; D is unresolved. Per germline, CDR1 KGHSH and CDR2 LQKENI. V was shortened by 1 base and J by 6 bases, with 9 bases between the two germline ends. CDR3 size: 13 residues. The CDR3 DNA sequence: TGTGCCAGCTCACCACAGGGTTGGCAGACCCAGTACTTC. Amino acids: CASSPQGWQTQYF. Together with reference TRBV18 and TRBJ2-5, the CDR3 gives the full variable domain: NAGVMQNPRHLVRRRGQEARLRCSPMKGHSHVYWYRQLPEEGLKFMVYLQKENIIDESGMPKERFSAEFPKEGPSILRIQQVVRGDSAAYFCASSPQGWQTQYFGPGTRLLVL.

The chain recombines TRBV12-3 or TRBV12-4 with TRBJ2-6; D may be TRBD1 (5 bases). CDR3 size: 18 residues. Trimming pared 3 bases from V and 3 bases from J, leaving 18 bases between. In DNA form, the CDR3 reads TGTGCCAGCAGTTTTGGGTTTGGCCAGGGAATTGGGGCCAACGTCCTGACTTTC. This sequence encodes CASSFGFGQGIGANVLTF.

This clonotype showed up just a few times. The genes are TRBV5-1 and TRBJ2-6; D is uncertain. Looked up from germline, CDR1 is SGHRS and CDR2 is YFSETQ. The CDR3 spans 17 residues. V shed 2 bases and J shed 0 bases, with 12 bases lying between them. The CDR3 protein is CASSFGPFASGANVLTF. CDR3 nucleotides: TGCGCCAGCAGCTTTGGACCTTTCGCCTCTGGGGCCAACGTCCTGACTTTC.

This chain joins TRBV9 and TRBJ2-1; D uncertain. V lost 2 bases to trimming and J lost 9 bases, with 12 bases between them. The CDR3 is 13 residues long. From germline, CDR1 is SGDLS and CDR2 YYNGEE. In DNA, the CDR3 is TGTGCCAGCAGCGTCGACTCTAGGTTTGAGCAGTTCTTC. It encodes CASSVDSRFEQFF.

This clonotype was counted a few times. The rearrangement joins TRBV29-1 to TRBJ2-7; D remains ambiguous. V shed 2 bases and J shed 4 bases, with 6 bases lying between them. The CDR3 contains 11 residues. Per germline, CDR1 SQVTM and CDR2 ANQGSEA. CDR3 coding DNA: TGCAGCGTTGAATCGCTGTACGAGCAGTACTTC. It translates to CSVESLYEQYF.

The chain joins TRBV7-2 to TRBJ2-5; D gene uncertain. CDR1 and CDR2 from the germline V gene are SGHTA and FQGNSA. This CDR3 is 14 amino acids long. Trimming cost V 2 bases and J 5 bases, with 12 bases left between them. CDR3 nucleotide sequence: TGTGCCAGCAGCTTAATGTGGAGTGGCGAGACCCAGTACTTC. This gives the protein CASSLMWSGETQYF.

This clonotype was picked up many times. V usage is TRBV5-1 and J usage is TRBJ1-1; weak D call: TRBD1 (6 bases). This CDR3 is 12 amino acids long. Trimming cost V 3 bases and J 5 bases, with 8 bases left between them. The germline gives CDR1 SGHRS, CDR2 YFSETQ. This CDR3 is CASSSGVTEAFF. CDR3 DNA: TGCGCCAGCAGCTCAGGGGTTACTGAAGCTTTCTTT.

This chain joins TRBV11-2 and TRBJ2-5, with TRBD2 as a possible D gene (6 bases). Germline V gene lookup returns CDR1 SGHAT and CDR2 FQNNGV. The CDR3 has 13 amino acids. V was shortened by 6 bases and J by 3 bases, with 11 bases between the two germline ends. The DNA for the CDR3 is TGTGCCAGCAGGTGGGCGGGAAAAGAGACCCAGTACTTC. As protein: CASRWAGKETQYF.

This clonotype has just a few counts. This chain joins TRBV7-9 and TRBJ1-1; 8 nucleotides agree with TRBD1. Germline CDR1 and CDR2: SEHNR and FQNEAQ (reference sequence). The V gene end was trimmed by 6 bases and the J gene end by 2 bases; junction bases not matched to a gene: 5. This CDR3 comprises 14 residues. The CDR3 reads CASRLGQGNTEAFF. CDR3 DNA: TGTGCCAGCAGACTCGGACAGGGCAACACTGAAGCTTTCTTT.

The chain combines TRBV29-1 with TRBJ1-1; 9 bases are shared with TRBD1. Germline CDR1 reads SQVTM; CDR2 reads ANQGSEA. V lost 7 bases to trimming and J lost 10 bases; unmatched junction nucleotides: 7. The CDR3 is 11 amino acids. The CDR3 sequence is CSGLTGGRAFF. The DNA of the CDR3 is TGCAGCGGCCTCACAGGGGGCAGAGCTTTCTTT.

This clonotype was observed a handful of times. The chain recombines TRBV7-2 with TRBJ2-3; maybe TRBD1 (6 bases). Deletions cut 7 bases from V and 1 base from J, with 18 bases between. CDR3 length: 16 residues. Germline V gene lookup returns CDR1 SGHTA and CDR2 FQGNSA. The CDR3 DNA reads TGTGCCAGCACAACACAGGGCGGTGTACGCACAGATACGCAGTATTTT. The encoded protein is CASTTQGGVRTDTQYF.

A few counts support this clonotype. This chain uses TRBV28 with TRBJ2-3; maybe TRBD1 (5 bases). Germline V lookup: CDR1 MDHEN, CDR2 SYDVKM. The CDR3 extends over 13 amino acids. The V gene lost 5 bases and the J gene lost 7 bases, with 13 bases spanning the gap. This CDR3 is CASSRQGPNTQYF. CDR3 nucleotide sequence: TGTGCCAGCAGTCGTCAGGGCCCTAATACGCAGTATTTT.

This clonotype was recorded many times. The chain joins TRBV4-3 to TRBJ2-7; TRBD1 might be the D (5 bases). CDR3 length: 15 residues. Germline CDR1 is LGHNA and CDR2 is YSLEER. Trimming stripped 0 bases from V and 4 bases from J, with 13 bases between. In DNA, the CDR3 is TGCGCCAGCAGCCAAGATCCTGAAGGGGTTTACGAGCAGTACTTC. Protein product: CASSQDPEGVYEQYF.

CDR3 region: CATSDPRTSGRNNEQFF. DNA for the CDR3: TGTGCCACCAGTGATCCCCGGACTAGCGGGAGGAACAATGAGCAGTTCTTC. This chain joins TRBV24-1 and TRBJ2-1; 14 bases fit TRBD2. Looked up from germline, CDR1 is KGHDR and CDR2 is SFDVKD. Trimming removed 3 bases from V and 5 bases from J; junction bases left unmatched: 5. CDR3 length equals 17 residues.